These 30 T cell receptor beta chains were sequenced from one sample in a study of blood T cell repertoires in COVID-19. The data were produced by immunoSEQ multiplex PCR, yet TCRdb's version contains in-frame clones alone and is incomplete. The data hold fewer than 450,000 clones, with under 95% observed a single time. Sequenced material: peripheral blood. These TCRs come from a woman under 30 who had recovered from COVID-19.

The V call is TRBV9, the J call TRBJ2-2, with D possibly being TRBD2 (6 bases). Germline V lookup: CDR1 SGDLS, CDR2 YYNGEE. This CDR3 is 15 amino acids long. V gave up 0 bases and J gave up 4 bases, with 10 bases separating them. CDR3 in amino acids: CASSVEGLSTGELFF. The CDR3 DNA reads TGTGCCAGCAGCGTAGAGGGACTGAGCACCGGGGAGCTGTTTTTT.

The CDR3 region is CASTRSGGDYGYTF. In nucleotides, the CDR3 is TGCGCCAGCACTCGGAGCGGGGGGGACTATGGCTACACCTTC. The chain recombines TRBV5-1 with TRBJ1-2, with D possibly TRBD1 on 5 matching bases. The CDR3 consists of 14 residues. Germline CDR1 SGHRS, CDR2 YFSETQ. V lost 6 bases to trimming and J lost 3 bases, with 15 bases between them.

The V call is TRBV5-6, the J call TRBJ2-3; TRBD1 agrees at 7 bases. Trimming took 3 bases from V and 2 from J; bases not matched to a gene: 3. This CDR3 comprises 14 residues. Per germline, CDR1 SGHDT and CDR2 YYEEEE. The CDR3 bases are TGTGCCAGCAGCTACGGGACAGTCACAGATACGCAGTATTTT. It is translated as CASSYGTVTDTQYF. Full variable domain (outside the CDR3, taken from reference TRBV5-6 and TRBJ2-3): DAGVTQSPTHLIKTRGQQVTLRCSPKSGHDTVSWYQQALGQGPQFIFQYYEEEERQRGNFPDRFSGHQFPNYSSELNVNALLLGDSALYLCASSYGTVTDTQYFGPGTRLTVL.

This rearrangement joins TRBV4-3 to TRBJ2-1; D call uncertain. This CDR3 contains 16 residues. CDR1 and CDR2 (germline): LGHNA, YSLEER. Trimming pared 1 base from V and 0 bases from J, leaving 10 bases between. CDR3 region: CASSQGFSSSYNEQFF. CDR3 sequence (DNA): TGCGCCAGCAGCCAAGGTTTCTCCAGCTCCTACAATGAGCAGTTCTTC.

The chain is built from TRBV7-2 and TRBJ1-1; 7 bases are a match to TRBD1. CDR1 and CDR2 (germline): SGHTA, FQGNSA. This CDR3 has 16 residues. V lost 5 bases, J lost 4 bases, and 13 bases stayed unmatched. Written as DNA, the CDR3 is TGTGCCAGCAGCGACTCACCCAGGGGGAGTGTCACTGAAGCTTTCTTT. Its protein is CASSDSPRGSVTEAFF.

The V gene is TRBV18, the J gene TRBJ1-3; D call uncertain. V was cut by 4 bases and J by 4 bases, with 8 bases left in between. Germline V gene lookup returns CDR1 KGHSH and CDR2 LQKENI. This CDR3 is 13 amino acids long. CDR3 protein: CASSQRWGNTIYF. For the CDR3, the DNA is TGTGCCAGCTCACAACGGTGGGGAAACACCATATATTTT.

The rearrangement links TRBV4-1 to TRBJ2-3; D is undetermined. This CDR3 comprises 14 residues. In germline, CDR1 is MGHRA, CDR2 YSYEKL. Between the trimmed V and J ends, which lost 4 bases and 2 bases, there was a span of 10 bases. CDR3 DNA: TGCGCCAGCAGCCCTACGTACGACACAGATACGCAGTATTTT. Protein product: CASSPTYDTDTQYF.

The rearrangement joins TRBV5-1 to TRBJ2-1; 9 nucleotides line up with TRBD2. With V trimmed by 0 bases and J by 7 bases, 5 bases remained unmatched. CDR1 is SGHRS, CDR2 YFSETQ, per germline. The CDR3 is 15 amino acids. This CDR3 reads CASSLALAGSNEQFF. The CDR3 nucleotides read TGCGCCAGCAGCTTGGCCCTAGCGGGGTCGAATGAGCAGTTCTTC.

This chain uses TRBV15 with TRBJ1-4; D is possibly TRBD1 (6 bases). The CDR3 covers 14 residues. Germline V gene data show CDR1 as LNHNV and CDR2 as YYDKDF (reference sequence). V dropped 0 bases and J dropped 8 bases, with 10 bases sitting between them. The CDR3, as DNA: TGTGCCACCAGCAGAGAACAGGGCTACGAAAAACTGTTTTTT. Encoded protein: CATSREQGYEKLFF.

The chain uses TRBV19 and TRBJ2-5; possible D gene TRBD1, 5 bases. V dropped 3 bases and J dropped 4 bases, with 15 bases sitting between them. The CDR3 runs 15 residues. Germline V gene data show CDR1 as LNHDA and CDR2 as SQIVND (reference sequence). CDR3 amino acids: CASSIRDWVGETQYF. CDR3 nucleotides: TGTGCCAGTAGTATCAGGGATTGGGTTGGAGAGACCCAGTACTTC.

V is TRBV19 and J is TRBJ2-3; 12 bases map to TRBD2. CDR1 and CDR2 (germline): LNHDA, SQIVND (reference sequence). V shed 1 base and J 0 bases; nucleotides not matched to a gene: 8. The CDR3 spans 19 residues. The CDR3 here is CASSIGSGLAGTSTDTQYF. The CDR3 region has the DNA TGTGCCAGTAGTATAGGCTCCGGACTAGCGGGAACAAGCACAGATACGCAGTATTTT.

This chain links TRBV25-1 with TRBJ2-5; 8 bases line up with TRBD1. The CDR3 has 16 residues. Germline loops: CDR1 MGHDK, CDR2 SYGVNS. Germline trimming cut 3 bases from V and 2 bases from J; bases unmatched to any gene: 8. The CDR3 coding sequence is TGTGCCAGCAGTGAGCTGGCAGGGGGCCCACAAGAGACCCAGTACTTC. Translation: CASSELAGGPQETQYF. The entire variable domain, with the rest obtained from reference TRBV25-1 and TRBJ2-5, is as follows: EADIYQTPRYLVIGTGKKITLECSQTMGHDKMYWYQQDPGMELHLIHYSYGVNSTEKGDLSSESTVSRIRTEHFPLTLESARPSHTSQYLCASSELAGGPQETQYFGPGTRLLVL.

The chain combines TRBV7-9 with TRBJ2-1; D is undetermined. CDR3 length: 14 residues. Trimming pared 2 bases from V and 5 bases from J, leaving 10 bases between. Germline V gene sequence: CDR1 SEHNR, CDR2 FQNEAQ (reference sequence). The CDR3 coding sequence is TGTGCCAGCAGCTTAATTCCAGATAACAATGAGCAGTTCTTC. This encodes CASSLIPDNNEQFF.

This chain connects TRBV11-3 to TRBJ2-2; 12 nucleotides match TRBD2. This CDR3 comprises 16 residues. After removal of 4 bases from V and 2 bases from J, the junction contained 2 bases not matched to a gene. CDR1 and CDR2 from the germline V gene are SGHNT and YENEEA. The DNA of the CDR3 is TGTGCCAGCAGCTCACTAGCGGGAGGCAACACCGGGGAGCTGTTTTTT. Its protein product is CASSSLAGGNTGELFF.

The V and J genes are TRBV7-2 and TRBJ2-3; 12 bases match TRBD2. The germline CDR1 and CDR2 sequences are SGHTA and FQGNSA. The V and J ends lost 1 base and 3 bases, in that order; junction bases with no gene match: 8. This CDR3 comprises 18 residues. The CDR3 DNA is TGTGCCAGCAGCTTAGAGCTAGCGGGAGGGCCGGGTACAGATACGCAGTATTTT. The encoded protein is CASSLELAGGPGTDTQYF.

This sequence joins TRBV29-1 and TRBJ2-3, with 11 nucleotides matching TRBD2. V dropped 6 bases and J dropped 4; count of bases not matched to a gene: 12. CDR1 is SQVTM and CDR2 is ANQGSEA in the germline V gene. The CDR3 spans 16 residues. CDR3 coding DNA: TGCAGCGTGCTCGGACTAGCGGGTCGAAGCCCAGATACGCAGTATTTT. Protein sequence: CSVLGLAGRSPDTQYF.

The chain couples TRBV5-5 to TRBJ2-7, with 9 bases matching TRBD2. The V gene end was trimmed by 3 bases and the J gene end by 5 bases; junction bases not matched to a gene: 9. The germline CDR1 and CDR2 sequences are SGHKS and YYEKEE (reference sequence). There are 15 residues in the CDR3. The CDR3 DNA reads TGTGCCAGCAGCTGGGGACTAGCAAAATACGACGAGCAGTACGTC. Translated, it gives CASSWGLAKYDEQYV.

The genes are TRBV5-5 and TRBJ2-2; 11 nucleotides agree with TRBD1. The V and J ends lost 4 bases and 7 bases, in that order; junction bases with no gene match: 6. In germline, CDR1 is SGHKS, CDR2 YYEKEE (reference sequence). This CDR3 contains 15 residues. The CDR3 DNA is TGTGCCAGCAGCGCGGACAGGGGGCTTGTCGGGGAGCTGTTTTTT. Protein product: CASSADRGLVGELFF.

The gene calls are TRBV7-2 and TRBJ1-5; possible D gene TRBD1, 5 bases. Looked up from germline, CDR1 is SGHTA and CDR2 is FQGNSA. Trimming left V 4 bases short and J 5 bases short, with 15 bases between. The CDR3 is 15 residues long. The CDR3 DNA reads TGTGCCAGCAGCTCAGACGGGGGAGGAGATCAGCCCCAGCATTTT. Amino acid sequence: CASSSDGGGDQPQHF.

The chain employs TRBV19 and TRBJ1-2, with TRBD1 as a possible D gene (6 bases). CDR3 length: 13 amino acids. V gave up 6 bases and J gave up 8 bases, with 16 bases separating them. Germline V gene lookup returns CDR1 LNHDA and CDR2 SQIVND (reference sequence). The CDR3 protein is CASRVNTGTGYTF. As DNA, the CDR3 is TGTGCCAGTAGGGTCAATACCGGGACAGGCTACACCTTC.

V is TRBV21-1 and J is TRBJ2-7; the table's D call of TRBD1 was not tested on the DNA. TRBV21-1 is an annotated pseudogene. This CDR3 has 15 amino acids. As DNA, the CDR3 is TGTGCCAGCAGCAAGGGACAGGGTCTTTCCTACGAGCAGTACGTC. It translates to CASSKGQGLSYEQYV.

This clone was seen just once. V is TRBV27 and J is TRBJ2-1; weak D call: TRBD2 (5 bases). Trimming pared 3 bases from V and 9 bases from J, leaving 15 bases between. This CDR3 is built from 14 residues. CDR1 is MNHEY and CDR2 is SMNVEV in the germline V gene (reference sequence). CDR3 coding DNA: TGTGCCAGCAGTTTTCTGGCCTCTGAGGGTGAGCAGTTCTTC. This codes for CASSFLASEGEQFF.

This rearrangement joins TRBV7-9 to TRBJ2-1, with 10 bases fitting TRBD2. CDR3 length: 16 amino acids. The ends lost 2 bases at V and 7 bases at J; junction bases unmatched: 8. Germline V gives CDR1 SEHNR, CDR2 FQNEAQ (reference sequence). CDR3 nucleotides: TGTGCCAGCAGCTTATCCCGGCTAGCGGGGGTTAATGAGCAGTTCTTC. Translating it yields CASSLSRLAGVNEQFF.

The V gene is TRBV6-5, the J gene TRBJ1-6; 8 bases line up with TRBD1. V lost 6 bases to trimming and J lost 6 bases; unmatched junction nucleotides: 4. Germline V gene sequence: CDR1 MNHEY, CDR2 SVGAGI. The CDR3 runs 14 residues. CDR3 sequence: CASSRDRSNSPLHF. In DNA, the CDR3 is TGTGCCAGCAGCCGGGACAGGAGTAATTCACCCCTCCACTTT.

The chain joins TRBV7-2 to TRBJ1-1, with D possibly TRBD1 on 6 matching bases. Germline V lookup: CDR1 SGHTA, CDR2 FQGNSA. This CDR3 region has 15 residues. V lost 6 bases and J 0 bases, leaving 14 bases between the germline ends. In nucleotides, the CDR3 is TGTGCCAGCAGTCGGACAGCGCTTGTGAACACTGAAGCTTTCTTT. This encodes CASSRTALVNTEAFF.

This chain uses TRBV20-1 with TRBJ2-3; 9 bases match TRBD2. CDR3 size: 15 residues. Germline V gene lookup returns CDR1 DFQATT and CDR2 SNEGSKA (reference sequence). V shed 3 bases and J 3 bases; nucleotides not matched to a gene: 7. For the CDR3, the DNA is TGCAGTGCTAGTAGGGCGGGAGGGCCTACAGATACGCAGTATTTT. This codes for CSASRAGGPTDTQYF.

The chain employs TRBV7-2 and TRBJ2-2; D gene uncertain. Trimming took off 2 bases at V and 6 bases at J, with 4 bases between the two ends. CDR1 and CDR2 from the germline V gene are SGHTA and FQGNSA. The CDR3 contains 12 residues. The CDR3 region is CASSLPAGELFF. The CDR3 bases are TGTGCCAGCAGCTTACCGGCCGGGGAGCTGTTTTTT.

The rearrangement joins TRBV11-3 to TRBJ1-4; 8 nucleotides align to TRBD1. Germline V gene data show CDR1 as SGHNT and CDR2 as YENEEA. This CDR3 is built from 16 residues. Germline trimming cut 5 bases from V and 2 bases from J; bases unmatched to any gene: 7. The CDR3 DNA sequence: TGTGCCAGCAGCCCACTACGACAGGGGACTAATGAAAAACTGTTTTTT. It translates to CASSPLRQGTNEKLFF.

The chain joins TRBV6-2 or TRBV6-3 to TRBJ2-7, with a weak D call TRBD2 (6 bases). Trimming left V 0 bases short and J 2 bases short, with 14 bases between. The CDR3 spans 16 residues. CDR1 is MNHEY, CDR2 SVGEGT, per germline. CDR3 coding DNA: TGTGCCAGCAGTTACTCGAGAGAATTAGCGGCCTACGAGCAGTACGTC. Translated, it gives CASSYSRELAAYEQYV.

The rearrangement uses TRBV29-1 and TRBJ1-1, with a tentative D call TRBD1 (5 bases). The CDR3 covers 14 residues. Germline V gene data show CDR1 as SQVTM and CDR2 as ANQGSEA. Trimming took off 5 bases at V and 4 bases at J, with 17 bases between the two ends. As DNA, the CDR3 is TGCAGCGTTAGGCTGACAGCTCGCGCCACTGAAGCTTTCTTT. Translating gives CSVRLTARATEAFF.